This section outlines one TCR beta chain sequence together with its context. Its target is not known. The V end was cut by 5 bases, the J end by 4 bases, with 14 bases between. CDR1 and CDR2 (germline): MNHEY, SMNVEV (reference sequence). There are 14 residues in the CDR3. This sample was included in a study of PD-1 blockade in mismatch repair-deficient tumors. Study-level results: After pembrolizumab, tumor-resident clones rose rapidly, then generally contracted before radiologic responses.

PCR or immunohistochemistry showed mismatch repair deficiency in every enrolled patient. A few pembrolizumab responders had their TCRs sequenced. Clones were read by immunoSEQ multiplex PCR, and TCRdb kept only the in-frame ones, dropping some. The sample yields tens of thousands of clones, around 89% seen once. The material was peripheral blood, obtained 52 weeks after starting pembrolizumab. The sequence was obtained from an adult with mismatch repair-deficient cancer. The chain is built from TRBV27 and TRBJ1-1; TRBD1 is a possible D gene (6 bases). CDR3 coding DNA: TGTGCCAGCAGTCTAACAGGGATGGGCACTGAAGCTTTCTTT. This sequence encodes CASSLTGMGTEAFF.